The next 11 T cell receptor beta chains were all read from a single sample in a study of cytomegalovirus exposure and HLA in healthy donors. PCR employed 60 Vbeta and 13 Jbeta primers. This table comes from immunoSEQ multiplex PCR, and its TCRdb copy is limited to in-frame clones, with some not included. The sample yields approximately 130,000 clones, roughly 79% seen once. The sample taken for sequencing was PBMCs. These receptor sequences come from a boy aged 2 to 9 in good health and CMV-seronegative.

CDR3 coding DNA: TGCAGTGCTATCTCGAACACTGAAGCTTTCTTT. This sequence encodes CSAISNTEAFF. This rearrangement joins TRBV20-1 to TRBJ1-1; no reliable D call. Trimming removed 4 bases from V and 1 base from J, with 4 bases in between. This CDR3 comprises 11 residues. The germline CDR1 and CDR2 sequences are DFQATT and SNEGSKA (reference sequence).

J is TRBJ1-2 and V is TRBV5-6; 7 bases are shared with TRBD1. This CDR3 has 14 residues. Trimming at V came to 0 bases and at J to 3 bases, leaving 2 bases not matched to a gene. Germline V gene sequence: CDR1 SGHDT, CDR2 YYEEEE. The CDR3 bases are TGTGCCAGCAGCTTGGATGACAGGGACTATGGCTACACCTTC. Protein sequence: CASSLDDRDYGYTF.

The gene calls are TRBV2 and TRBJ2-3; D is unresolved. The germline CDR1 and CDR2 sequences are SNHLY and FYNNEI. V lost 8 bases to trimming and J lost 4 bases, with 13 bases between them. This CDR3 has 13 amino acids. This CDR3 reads CASESLAADTQYF. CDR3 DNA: TGTGCCAGCGAGAGTCTGGCGGCAGATACGCAGTATTTT.

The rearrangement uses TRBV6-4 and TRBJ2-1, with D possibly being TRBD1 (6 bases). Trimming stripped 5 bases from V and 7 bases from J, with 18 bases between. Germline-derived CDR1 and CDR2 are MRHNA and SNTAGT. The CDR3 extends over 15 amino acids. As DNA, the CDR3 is TGTGCCAGCAGTCCCAGGGGCTCTGCCCCGAATGAGCAGTTCTTC. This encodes CASSPRGSAPNEQFF.

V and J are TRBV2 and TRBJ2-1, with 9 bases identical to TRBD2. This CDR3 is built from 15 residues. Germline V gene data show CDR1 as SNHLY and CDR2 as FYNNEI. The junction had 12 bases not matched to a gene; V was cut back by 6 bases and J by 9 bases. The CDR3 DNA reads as TGTGCCAGCAGGTTGGAGGTAGCGGGAGCTCGTGAGCAGTTCTTC. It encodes CASRLEVAGAREQFF. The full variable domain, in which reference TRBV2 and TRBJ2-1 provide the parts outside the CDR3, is EPEVTQTPSHQVTQMGQEVILRCVPISNHLYFYWYRQILGQKVEFLVSFYNNEISEKSEIFDDQFSVERPDGSNFTLKIRSTKLEDSAMYFCASRLEVAGAREQFFGPGTRLTVL.

CDR3 nucleotides: TGTGCCAGTAGTAAACAGGGTGGCACTGAAGCTTTCTTT. Protein product: CASSKQGGTEAFF. The rearrangement joins TRBV19 to TRBJ1-1; D is possibly TRBD1 (6 bases). The CDR3 is 13 amino acids. CDR1 and CDR2 from the germline V gene are LNHDA and SQIVND (reference sequence). Trimming shortened V by 4 bases and J by 4 bases, and 10 bases separated the two germline ends.

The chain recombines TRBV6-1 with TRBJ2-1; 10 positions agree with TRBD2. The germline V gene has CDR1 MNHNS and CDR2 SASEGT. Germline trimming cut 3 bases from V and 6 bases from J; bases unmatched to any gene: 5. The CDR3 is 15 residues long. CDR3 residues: CASSEGASGGNEQFF. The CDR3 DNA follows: TGTGCCAGCAGTGAGGGGGCTAGCGGGGGCAATGAGCAGTTCTTC.

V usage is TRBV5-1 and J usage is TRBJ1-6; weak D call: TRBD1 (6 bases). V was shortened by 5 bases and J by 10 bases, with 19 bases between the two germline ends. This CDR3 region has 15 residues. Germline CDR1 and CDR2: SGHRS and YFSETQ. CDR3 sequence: CASSFTGGTGSPLHF. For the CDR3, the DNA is TGCGCCAGCAGTTTTACAGGCGGCACAGGGTCACCCCTCCACTTT.

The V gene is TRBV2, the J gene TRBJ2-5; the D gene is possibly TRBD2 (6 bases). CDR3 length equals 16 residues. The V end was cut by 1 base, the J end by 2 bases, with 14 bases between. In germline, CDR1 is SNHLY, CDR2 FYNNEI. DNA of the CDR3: TGTGCCAGCAGTGAAGTGAGGCGGGGAATTCAAGAGACCCAGTACTTC. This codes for CASSEVRRGIQETQYF. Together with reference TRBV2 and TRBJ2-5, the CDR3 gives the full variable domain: EPEVTQTPSHQVTQMGQEVILRCVPISNHLYFYWYRQILGQKVEFLVSFYNNEISEKSEIFDDQFSVERPDGSNFTLKIRSTKLEDSAMYFCASSEVRRGIQETQYFGPGTRLLVL.

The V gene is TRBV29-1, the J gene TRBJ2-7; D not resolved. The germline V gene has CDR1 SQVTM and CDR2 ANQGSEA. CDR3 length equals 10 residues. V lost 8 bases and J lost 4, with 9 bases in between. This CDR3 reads CSPRGYEQYF. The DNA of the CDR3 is TGCAGCCCACGAGGTTACGAGCAGTACTTC.

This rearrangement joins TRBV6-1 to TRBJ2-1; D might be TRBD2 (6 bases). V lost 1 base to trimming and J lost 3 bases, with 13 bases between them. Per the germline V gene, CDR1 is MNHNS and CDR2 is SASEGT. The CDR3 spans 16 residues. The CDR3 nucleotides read TGTGCCAGCAGTGAAGGAGCGGGCGGGATCTACAATGAGCAGTTCTTC. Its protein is CASSEGAGGIYNEQFF.